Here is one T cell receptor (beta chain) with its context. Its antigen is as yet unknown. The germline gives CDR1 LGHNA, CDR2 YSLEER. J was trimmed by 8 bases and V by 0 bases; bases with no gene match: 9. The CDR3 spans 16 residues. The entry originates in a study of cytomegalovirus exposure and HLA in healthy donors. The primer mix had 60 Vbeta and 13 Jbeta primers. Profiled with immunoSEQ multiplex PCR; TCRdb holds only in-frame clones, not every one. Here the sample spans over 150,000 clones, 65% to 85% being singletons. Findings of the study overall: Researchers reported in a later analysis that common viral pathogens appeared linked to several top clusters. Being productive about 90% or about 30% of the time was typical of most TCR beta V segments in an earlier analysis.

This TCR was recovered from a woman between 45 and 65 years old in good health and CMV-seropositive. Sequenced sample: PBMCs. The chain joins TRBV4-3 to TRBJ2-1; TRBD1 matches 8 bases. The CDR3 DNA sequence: TGCGCCAGCAGCCAAGAGCACCAGGGGGCCTGGGATGAGCAGTTCTTC. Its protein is CASSQEHQGAWDEQFF.